This T cell receptor beta chain was observed in a study of blood T cell repertoires in COVID-19. This CDR3 contains 14 residues. CDR1 and CDR2 (germline): KGHSH, LQKENI. Trimming at V came to 3 bases and at J to 4 bases, leaving 5 bases not matched to a gene. Assay used: immunoSEQ multiplex PCR; TCRdb lists only in-frame clones, some missing. The sample includes fewer than 250,000 clones, about four fifths of them seen just once. This receptor was obtained from a woman in her forties who had recovered from COVID-19. Sequencing input: PBMCs or T cells enriched from blood (not recorded which). The chain combines TRBV18 with TRBJ2-5, with TRBD2 matching 7 bases. CDR3 sequence: CASSPGLEGETQYF. The CDR3 DNA follows: TGTGCCAGCTCACCCGGACTAGAAGGAGAGACCCAGTACTTC.